This record covers a single T cell receptor beta chain. The sample originates from a study of blood T cell repertoires in COVID-19. CDR3 length: 13 residues. V was cut by 5 bases and J by 3 bases, with 10 bases left in between. Germline values: CDR1 SGHTA, CDR2 FQGTGA. Assay used: immunoSEQ multiplex PCR; TCRdb lists only in-frame clones, some missing. Altogether about 260,000 clones are present, around 84% being singletons, with the ten largest covering around 4.1%. The chain recombines TRBV7-3 with TRBJ1-1; weak D call: TRBD1 (6 bases). The receptor was isolated from a man aged 25-40 years with acute COVID-19. Material: PBMCs or T cells enriched from blood (not recorded which). CDR3: CASSMDSYTEAFF. CDR3 coding DNA: TGTGCCAGCAGCATGGACAGCTACACTGAAGCTTTCTTT. The whole variable domain, filled in from reference TRBV7-3 and TRBJ1-1, reads GAGVSQTPSNKVTEKGKYVELRCDPISGHTALYWYRQSLGQGPEFLIYFQGTGAADDSGLPNDRFFAVRPEGSVSTLKIQRTERGDSAVYLCASSMDSYTEAFFGQGTRLTVV.